This T cell receptor beta chain was found in a study of T cells in localized non-small cell lung cancer. General study findings and limits: Highest T cell clonality was seen in uninvolved adjacent lung, surpassing that measured in tumor. A denser population of T cells in blood accompanied longer overall survival. Heterogeneity remains possible, as sequencing covered one tumor region only. Within adjacent lung there appeared a median around 55 of the top 100 tumor clones.

Note on this clone: Its antigen remains unknown.

The germline V and J ends were trimmed by 5 bases and 0 bases, with 10 bases remaining between them. The CDR3 consists of 14 residues. Germline lookup yields CDR1 LNHDA and CDR2 SQIVND (reference sequence). Method: immunoSEQ multiplex PCR; TCRdb's copy keeps in-frame clones and lacks some. The table has 20,000 to 25,000 clones, about 91% seen once; the top ten hold about 9.5%. Sequencing was performed on peripheral blood mononuclear cells, taken before any cancer treatment. This receptor was taken from a woman aged 35-70 years with stage III lung adenocarcinoma. The J gene is TRBJ1-1, the V gene TRBV19; a weak D match, TRBD1 (5 bases). The DNA for the CDR3 is TGTGCCAGTAGTGGGGGGAGTATGAACACTGAAGCTTTCTTT. Translating it yields CASSGGSMNTEAFF.